This T cell receptor (beta chain) stems from a study of control samples from healthy donors and cancer patients. There are 15 residues in the CDR3. V shed 4 bases and J 3 bases; nucleotides not matched to a gene: 8. CDR1 and CDR2 from the germline V gene are SGHAT and FQNNGV. Assay used: immunoSEQ multiplex PCR; TCRdb lists only in-frame clones, some missing. The sample includes around 230,000 clones, just under 95% of them seen just once. This sequence joins TRBV11-2 and TRBJ1-1; 7 bases line up with TRBD1. The sample taken for sequencing was blood. This receptor was identified in a man in his forties or fifties in good health. The CDR3 sequence is CASSWGGQTYTEAFF. The CDR3 region has the DNA TGTGCCAGCAGCTGGGGGGGACAGACCTACACTGAAGCTTTCTTT.